The clone carrying this T cell receptor (beta chain) has a single count. In the original workflow: Estimated nucleated cell counts came from reference gene primer amplification. Clones were read by immunoSEQ multiplex PCR, and TCRdb kept only the in-frame ones, dropping some. That table supplies the V and J calls and clone size; D and trimming were determined from the DNA. The data contain some 45,000 clones, roughly 88% of them singletons. This sample was taken from a study of blood T cell repertoires in COVID-19. Background on the study: Sites in the United States, Italy and Spain provided acute and convalescent COVID-19 samples. In each case, the material was cDNA or gDNA derived from T cells, B-cell-depleted T cells, or PBMCs.

Germline loops: CDR1 SGHRS, CDR2 YFSETQ. The length of the CDR3 is 13 residues. Trimming pared 3 bases from V and 3 bases from J, leaving 10 bases between. The sequence was obtained from a human donor in a cohort sampled during active COVID-19. The chain combines TRBV5-1 with TRBJ2-7; D call uncertain. The sequencing input was peripheral blood. The CDR3 coding sequence is TGCGCCAGCAGCTCTAGGCCTGACTACGAGCAGTACTTC. Amino acid sequence: CASSSRPDYEQYF. Filled out from reference TRBV5-1 and TRBJ2-7, the complete variable domain reads KAGVTQTPRYLIKTRGQQVTLSCSPISGHRSVSWYQQTPGQGLQFLFEYFSETQRNKGNFPGRFSGRQFSNSRSEMNVSTLELGDSALYLCASSSRPDYEQYFGPGTRLTVT.